This TCR beta chain is drawn from a study of shared clonotypes between healthy human individuals. There are 14 residues in the CDR3. The germline V gene has CDR1 LGHNA and CDR2 YSLEER. The V gene end was trimmed by 4 bases and the J gene end by 3 bases; junction bases not matched to a gene: 5. The naive CD8 subset, CD45RO-negative cells positively selected for CCR7, excluded terminally differentiated effector memory CD45RA+ cells. The healthy adult donors were HIV-negative and reported no recent acute infections or vaccinations. Approximately 30,000 T cell genomes (roughly 220 ng DNA) went into each sorted-subset replicate. Generated by immunoSEQ multiplex PCR, the TCRdb table keeps only in-frame clones and is missing some. The sample consists of 630,000 or so clones, 98% of them appearing once.

This TCR was sampled from a man aged 25 to 40 in good health. The chain couples TRBV4-3 to TRBJ1-1; 7 nucleotides line up with TRBD1. Sequencing was carried out using naive CD8+ T cells sorted from blood. The CDR3 DNA sequence: TGCGCCAGCAGCCGGGGACAGCTGGACACTGAAGCTTTCTTT. Its protein is CASSRGQLDTEAFF.